Listed below are T cell receptor beta chains from one sample, sequenced in a study of T cells in Graves' hyperthyroidism and ophthalmopathy. One entry per CDR3 protein results from TCRdb running MiXCR on the multiplex PCR reads. The repertoire consists of roughly 600,000 distinct CDR3 sequences, with about 14% occurring once and the leading ten covering 9.5% to 15%. Sequenced sample: blood. The receptors were gathered from a woman aged 50 to 65 with Graves' ophthalmopathy. The CDR3 runs from the conserved cysteine through the conserved F or W. Each record gives: V gene, J gene, CDR3 protein.

>TRBV20-1|TRBJ2-1
CSARGGFINEQFF
>TRBV18|TRBJ2-3
CASSLRGGTSGIGNTQYF
>TRBV19|TRBJ1-5
CASSILGEGQPQHF
>TRBV3-1|TRBJ2-1
CASSQVQNEQFF
>TRBV7-9|TRBJ2-5
CASSPSGTDATETQYF
>TRBV6-1|TRBJ2-2
CASSTRGGRGFEELFF
>TRBV12-5|TRBJ1-2
CASGPRTGEGDGYTF
>TRBV9|TRBJ2-2
CASSPGTSRNTGELFF
>TRBV2|TRBJ2-7
CASTGTGDYEQYF
>TRBV18|TRBJ2-5
CASSLPAGGPRETQYF
>TRBV5-6|TRBJ2-2
CASSLRTGRDTGELFF
>TRBV6-2/TRBV6-3|TRBJ2-1
CASSYSVGGHEQFF
>TRBV6-9|TRBJ2-1
CASSLGGPGDEQFF
>TRBV6-1|TRBJ2-7
CASKLGPASSYEQYF
>TRBV7-3|TRBJ1-2
CASRPGQGVDGYTF
>TRBV12-3/TRBV12-4|TRBJ1-4
CASSRQGGTNEKLFF
>TRBV29-1|TRBJ2-2
CSVVSRTANTGELFF
>TRBV15|TRBJ2-6
CATSSSRPSQANVLTF
>TRBV20-1|TRBJ1-1
CSADQQATENTEAFF
>TRBV29-1|TRBJ1-2
CSVFDHRGPGGGYTF
>TRBV19|TRBJ2-3
CASSATRGRGRSGTDTQYF
>TRBV27|TRBJ1-2
CASSLGGTGNYGYTF
>TRBV6-4|TRBJ2-7
CASRAGQGKAIEQYF
>TRBV7-9|TRBJ1-2
CASSFQTGYGYTF
>TRBV5-6|TRBJ2-7
CASSLPGVLTYEQYF
>TRBV29-1|TRBJ2-2
CSALEPGQGALRWGGELFF
>TRBV7-2|TRBJ1-5
CASSLDRGSNQPQHF
>TRBV15|TRBJ2-3
CATSKRWGDTQYF